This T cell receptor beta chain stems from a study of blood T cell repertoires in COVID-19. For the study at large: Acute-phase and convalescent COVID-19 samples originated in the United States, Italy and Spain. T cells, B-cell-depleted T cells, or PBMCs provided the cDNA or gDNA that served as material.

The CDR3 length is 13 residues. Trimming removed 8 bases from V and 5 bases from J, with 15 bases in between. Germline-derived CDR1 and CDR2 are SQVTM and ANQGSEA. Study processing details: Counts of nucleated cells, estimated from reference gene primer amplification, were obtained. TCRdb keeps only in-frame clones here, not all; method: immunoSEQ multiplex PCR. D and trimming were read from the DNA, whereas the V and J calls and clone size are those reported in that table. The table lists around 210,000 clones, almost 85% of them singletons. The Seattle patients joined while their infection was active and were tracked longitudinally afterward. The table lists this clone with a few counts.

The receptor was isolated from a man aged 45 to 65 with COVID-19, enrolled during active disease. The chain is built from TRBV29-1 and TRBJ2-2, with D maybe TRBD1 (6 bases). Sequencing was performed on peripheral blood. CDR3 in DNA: TGCAGCTACCGGACAGCGAGGACCGGGGAGCTGTTTTTT. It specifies CSYRTARTGELFF.